This T cell receptor beta chain was retrieved from a study of cytomegalovirus exposure and HLA in healthy donors. Findings and limits, study-wide: The availability of immune exposure information extended only to CMV serostatus. Earlier analysis yielded a pattern in which most TCR beta V segments were productive about 90% or about 30% of the time.

The PCR was carried out with 60 Vbeta primers and 13 Jbeta primers. The method was immunoSEQ multiplex PCR; TCRdb's version includes in-frame clones alone and lacks a portion of them. The sample carries approximately 160,000 clones, 68% recorded once. About this clone itself: Its antigen remains unidentified.

Germline V gene data show CDR1 as MDHEN and CDR2 as SYDVKM. The length of the CDR3 is 14 residues. The V gene end was trimmed by 4 bases and the J gene end by 7 bases; junction bases not matched to a gene: 2. The TCR was taken from a man aged 45-60 years in good health and CMV-seronegative. The V and J genes are TRBV28 and TRBJ1-6; 9 bases are shared with TRBD1. The sequenced sample consisted of PBMCs. The CDR3 loop reads CASSSGQGNSPLHF. In DNA form, the CDR3 reads TGTGCCAGCAGTTCGGGACAGGGAAATTCACCCCTCCACTTT.